This TCR beta chain is from a study of Graves' ophthalmopathy and Graves' hyperthyroidism. Amplifying from RNA transcripts, the study obtained TCR beta CDR3 regions. First-round RT-PCR employed HTBI primers, with a second-round multiplex PCR after it. Each CDR3 protein gets one entry after TCRdb re-called the multiplex PCR reads with MiXCR. The sample shows 200,000 to 250,000 distinct CDR3 sequences, roughly a fifth of them seen only once. The study enrolled ophthalmopathy donors with moderate-to-severe activity, CAS ≥3, NOSPECS ≥4 and duration under 3 months. The diagnostic workup employed clinical symptoms, serum thyroxine, TRAb, thyroid ultrasound and orbital computed tomography. The authors used Ficoll-Paque density gradient centrifugation to separate PBMCs. The input was approximately 10 ml of fresh peripheral blood. Study findings and constraints: Blood also carried most expanded thyroid clonotypes exceeding 0.001 frequency.

Germline-derived CDR1 and CDR2 are SGHAT and FQNNGV. V shed 5 bases and J 0 bases; nucleotides not matched to a gene: 7. CDR3 length: 16 amino acids. About this clonotype itself: Its antigen remains unknown. The CDR3 ends on some other residue instead of the conserved phenylalanine or tryptophan, so this is likely a read error.

The chain links TRBV11-2 to TRBJ1-5; 7 bases agree with TRBD1. The source is a woman between 45 and 65 years old with Graves' ophthalmopathy. Sequences were obtained from peripheral blood. Written as DNA, the CDR3 is TGTGCCAGCAGCAACAGGGGTGGGCTTAGCAATCAGCCCCAGCATCTT. Its translation is CASSNRGGLSNQPQHL.